This T cell receptor beta chain was obtained from a study of T cells in Graves' hyperthyroidism and ophthalmopathy. The investigators amplified TCR beta CDR3 regions from RNA transcripts. When the TCR CDR3 underwent first-round RT-PCR, the HTBI primer set was used. Each CDR3 protein gets one entry after TCRdb re-called the multiplex PCR reads with MiXCR. The sample has 400,000 to 550,000 distinct CDR3 sequences; approximately 25% are singletons. In its sample, this clonotype was seen a few times. At least 3 on the Clinical Activity Score was recorded for ophthalmopathy patients, who also had NOSPECS grade at least 4 and duration under 3 months. Deletions cut 4 bases from V and 4 bases from J, with 16 bases between. This CDR3 spans 14 amino acids. CDR1 and CDR2 from the germline V gene are DFQATT and SNEGSKA (reference sequence).

Input material: blood. The receptor was derived from a woman aged 25-40 years with Graves' ophthalmopathy. The chain couples TRBV20-1 to TRBJ1-2; maybe TRBD1 (5 bases). CDR3 DNA sequence: TGCAGTGCTAAAGATGGGGACCCTGGCTATGGCTACACCTTC. As protein: CSAKDGDPGYGYTF.